This T cell receptor beta chain was identified in a study of cytomegalovirus exposure and HLA in healthy donors. Study observations and caveats: Indistinguishable V segments, including TRBV6-2 and TRBV6-3, were excluded. In an earlier analysis, productive rearrangement rates for most beta V segments clustered near 90% or 30%.

With 60 Vbeta and 13 Jbeta primers, the PCR was carried out. Clones were read by immunoSEQ multiplex PCR, and TCRdb kept only the in-frame ones, dropping some. Its listing shows around 200,000 clones. Note on this clone: Its specificity is unknown.

Germline V gives CDR1 SNHLY, CDR2 FYNNEI. The CDR3 loop spans 15 amino acids. The chain couples TRBV2 to TRBJ2-5; 8 nucleotides align to TRBD1. Matching the DNA end better, TRBJ2-7 makes the J call doubtful. Sequenced material: PBMCs. The clonotype originates from a girl aged 2 to 9 in good health and CMV-seropositive. CDR3 protein: CASRGTGMVVGEQYF. The CDR3 DNA sequence: TGTGCCAGCAGAGGGACAGGAATGGTAGTGGGCGAGCAGTACTTC.